This section outlines one TCR beta chain sequence together with its context. Its antigen is as yet unknown. The assay was immunoSEQ multiplex PCR, and TCRdb's table has in-frame clones only and misses some. Among more than 2 million clones listed, more than 90% were seen once. The data are from a study of shared clonotypes between healthy human individuals. Notes on the study in general: For naive CD4 cells, roughly 4.8% of clonotypes were shared across a few donors.

The CDR3 extends over 17 amino acids. Trimming cost V 5 bases and J 4 bases; bases outside gene matches: 7. Germline V gene sequence: CDR1 SEHNR, CDR2 FQNEAQ (reference sequence). This receptor was obtained from a young man in good health. The chain carries TRBV7-9 and TRBJ2-5; 16 nucleotides agree with TRBD2. Sequencing was performed on naive CD4+ T cells sorted from blood. The subset was: CD45RA+ positively selected. The DNA of the CDR3 is TGTGCCAGCAGCACATCGGGACTAGCGGGAGGGCCAGAGACCCAGTACTTC. Residues: CASSTSGLAGGPETQYF.